This TCR beta chain was profiled in a study of Ad26.COV2.S vaccination and SARS-CoV-2 variants. Across the study: Ad26.COV2.S given intramuscularly, once or twice 56 days apart.

Trimming pared 2 bases from V and 2 bases from J, leaving 13 bases between. This CDR3 is 15 amino acids long. The V gene's germline CDR1 is SGHRS and CDR2 YFSETQ. As to treatment: some 20 received Ad26.COV2.S at low or high dose, single or two shots; several received placebo; per-sample allocation not given. Sample collection was performed on day 63 after the first vaccine or placebo injection. The individual, an adult aged 18-55 years, was a donor in Boston. Findings and limits, study-wide: Vaccine and placebo recipients had similar non-spike TCR breadth.

Turning to this clone: Antigen specificity is unknown.

Profiling relied on immunoSEQ multiplex PCR, and the TCRdb table lists in-frame clones only, not all of them. The data hold roughly 700,000 clones, with around 89% observed a single time. The chain combines TRBV5-1 with TRBJ1-2, with D perhaps TRBD1 (5 bases). The receptor comes from a person between 18 and 65 years old who received the Ad26.COV2.S COVID-19 vaccine or a placebo. This sample comprised peripheral blood, obtained in a trial of Ad26.COV2.S vaccine versus placebo. As DNA, the CDR3 is TGCGCCAGCAGCTTATTCGTAGGGGCGAACTATGGCTACACCTTC. Translation gives CASSLFVGANYGYTF.